This T cell receptor beta chain was sequenced in a study of CD8+ T cells in alopecia areata. Treatment defined: oral pan-JAK inhibitor, 5-10 mg twice daily. Collected material from alopecia areata patients comprised lesional scalp punch biopsies and peripheral blood. Trimming shortened V by 0 bases and J by 3 bases, and 12 bases separated the two germline ends. CDR1 and CDR2 from the germline V gene are MGHRA and YSYEKL. The CDR3 runs to 15 residues. Following RNA extraction, reverse transcription yielded cDNA that acted as the sequencing template. Data came from immunoSEQ multiplex PCR; TCRdb stores just in-frame clones and leaves some out. This sample has over 200,000 clones, with under 70% found just once.

The V gene is TRBV4-1, the J gene TRBJ2-7; no reliable D call. This TCR derives from a human donor with alopecia areata. The material was CD4+ T cells sorted from blood, obtained at week 4, from a patient treated with tofacitinib. The CDR3 is CASSQELRPLYEQYF. CDR3 nucleotides: TGCGCCAGCAGCCAAGAGTTGAGGCCACTCTACGAGCAGTACTTC.